The T cell receptor (beta chain) under discussion was sequenced for a study of T cells after yellow fever vaccination. Across the study: The SMART-Seq v4 Ultra Low Input method served to prepare the low-cell-number fractions.

The CDR3 has 16 amino acids. Trimming stripped 5 bases from V and 7 bases from J, with 20 bases between. Per the germline V gene, CDR1 is SGHVS and CDR2 is FQNEAQ. This clonotype has a count of ten or more. TCRdb reprocessed the 5' RACE reads with MiXCR, giving one entry per CDR3 protein. This sample has 340,000 or so distinct CDR3 sequences; 9.5% to 15% occur once, and the top ten carry 2.5% to 4%. This receptor was taken from a man younger than 35 who received the YFV17D yellow fever vaccine. The sample was CD4+ T cells sorted from PBMCs, taken 15 days after the yellow fever booster vaccination. The rearrangement joins TRBV7-8 to TRBJ2-2; perhaps TRBD2 as D (6 bases). The CDR3: CASSPIRRGRSGELFF. The DNA for the CDR3 is TGTGCCAGCAGCCCTATAAGGAGGGGAAGGAGCGGGGAGCTGTTTTTT.